The next 10 T cell receptor beta chains were all read from a single sample in a study of radiation and T cells in renal cell carcinoma. The protocol was immunoSEQ multiplex PCR, while the TCRdb copy is restricted to in-frame clones and leaves out a portion. The table records around 76,000 clones, 82% of them present only once. Time point described: blood 2 weeks post-SBRT. The sample's treatment: 15 Gy SBRT to primary tumor, nephrectomy 4 weeks later. The sample was blood, taken from a patient whose treatment included radiotherapy and nephrectomy. The receptors derive from a man aged 55 to 70 with renal cell carcinoma.

This clone showed up just a few times. This rearrangement joins TRBV28 to TRBJ2-3, with D perhaps TRBD2 (6 bases). Germline assignment: CDR1 MDHEN and CDR2 SYDVKM. The V gene lost 6 bases and the J gene lost 4 bases, with 14 bases spanning the gap. The CDR3 has 14 amino acids. CDR3 DNA: TGTGCCAGCAGAGGTGTGGGGGAGGCAGATACGCAGTATTTT. The encoded protein is CASRGVGEADTQYF.

The V call is TRBV28, the J call TRBJ1-5; the D is unclear. Germline values: CDR1 MDHEN, CDR2 SYDVKM. The CDR3 extends over 12 amino acids. V dropped 5 bases and J dropped 16 bases, with 18 bases sitting between them. CDR3 residues: CASSTTGVISHF. The CDR3 DNA follows: TGTGCCAGCAGTACGACGGGAGTTATATCCCATTTT. The full variable domain, completed using reference TRBV28 and TRBJ1-5, is DVKVTQSSRYLVKRTGEKVFLECVQDMDHENMFWYRQDPGLGLRLIYFSYDVKMKEKGDIPEGYSVSREKKERFSLILESASTNQTSMYLCASSTTGVISHFGDGTRLSIL.

This clone has a single count. The chain employs TRBV5-3 and TRBJ2-2; possible D gene TRBD2, 5 bases. TRBV5-3 counts as an open reading frame of uncertain function. The CDR3 runs 17 residues. V lost 0 bases to trimming and J lost 0 bases, with 12 bases between them. The CDR3 nucleotides read TGTGCCAGAAGCTTGGTAAGGCAGGACTCGAACACCGGGGAGCTGTTTTTT. Its translation is CARSLVRQDSNTGELFF.

A few counts support this clone. V and J are TRBV27 and TRBJ1-2; D perhaps matches TRBD1 (5 bases). This CDR3 is built from 17 residues. Germline V gene lookup returns CDR1 MNHEY and CDR2 SMNVEV (reference sequence). Between the trimmed V and J ends, which lost 2 bases and 0 bases, there was a span of 16 bases. DNA for the CDR3: TGTGCCAGCAGTTTAAGGGGCTTTATGGGGACTAACTATGGCTACACCTTC. Translated, it gives CASSLRGFMGTNYGYTF.

This clone has a handful of counts. The chain is built from TRBV27 and TRBJ1-5, with a weak D call TRBD1 (5 bases). Deletions cut 0 bases from V and 7 bases from J, with 10 bases between. Per germline, CDR1 MNHEY and CDR2 SMNVEV (reference sequence). This CDR3 has 14 residues. As DNA, the CDR3 is TGTGCCAGCAGTTTATCCCAGGGAAGGCAGCCCCAGCATTTT. As protein: CASSLSQGRQPQHF.

The chain employs TRBV27 and TRBJ1-1; TRBD1 might be the D (5 bases). V gave up 5 bases and J gave up 8 bases, with 12 bases separating them. The CDR3 consists of 12 residues. In germline, CDR1 is MNHEY, CDR2 SMNVEV (reference sequence). This CDR3 is CASSRWGGEAFF. In nucleotides, the CDR3 is TGTGCCAGCAGTCGTTGGGGGGGGGAAGCTTTCTTT.

This clone has only one observation. This chain joins TRBV6-1 and TRBJ2-5; D might be TRBD1 (6 bases). Germline loops: CDR1 MNHNS, CDR2 SASEGT. This CDR3 is built from 13 residues. Trimming pared 5 bases from V and 2 bases from J, leaving 9 bases between. The CDR3 bases are TGTGCCAGCAGTCGAGGACAGCAAGAGACCCAGTACTTC. Protein sequence: CASSRGQQETQYF.

CDR3 sequence (DNA): TGTGCCAGCAAGCGGGGGCAGGCTTTTAGCACAGATACGCAGTATTTT. This translates into CASKRGQAFSTDTQYF. This chain uses TRBV2 with TRBJ2-3; TRBD2 matches 8 bases. Per the germline V gene, CDR1 is SNHLY and CDR2 is FYNNEI. After removal of 7 bases from V and 0 bases from J, the junction contained 9 bases not matched to a gene. The CDR3 has 16 residues.

The gene calls are TRBV11-2 and TRBJ1-2; 10 bases fit TRBD1. V was pared by 2 bases and J by 3 bases, with 6 bases of the junction left unmatched. Per germline, CDR1 SGHAT and CDR2 FQNNGV. This CDR3 has 16 amino acids. The CDR3 region is CASSLNPDRGDYGYTF. For the CDR3, the DNA is TGTGCCAGCAGCTTAAACCCGGACAGGGGGGACTATGGCTACACCTTC.

The chain has TRBV6-1 and TRBJ2-1; the match to TRBD2 covers 11 bases. Losses at the gene ends were 8 bases for V and 2 bases for J; bases not matched to a gene: 2. Germline CDR1 is MNHNS and CDR2 is SASEGT. The CDR3 is made up of 14 amino acids. CDR3 residues: CASSGLAAYNEQFF. For the CDR3, the DNA is TGTGCCAGCTCGGGACTAGCGGCCTACAATGAGCAGTTCTTC.